The sequence of this TCR beta chain was determined in a study of CD8 T cells in ankylosing spondylitis. General study points: Some of these motif variants have turned up before, in reports on reactive arthritis synovial fluid and blood. Characteristic of ankylosing spondylitis blood, it appeared, was a TCR beta motif comprising several highly homologous variants.

V gave up 1 base and J gave up 8 bases, with 9 bases separating them. Looked up from germline, CDR1 is SGHNT and CDR2 is YENEEA. The CDR3 length is 13 residues. A note on this clonotype: Its specificity is not known.

Each TCR beta library was made by quantitative 5'-RACE that incorporated molecular barcodes. TCRdb itself ran the 5' RACE reads through MiXCR, one entry per CDR3 protein. The repertoire holds just under 350,000 distinct CDR3 sequences, with 14% to 15% as singletons. Sequenced material: blood, either unsorted or a sorted T cell fraction (not recorded which). This chain connects TRBV11-3 to TRBJ2-1; a weak D match, TRBD1 (5 bases). This receptor was obtained from a male donor with ankylosing spondylitis or in good health (not recorded which). CDR3 in amino acids: CASSLGGPDEQFF. For the CDR3, the DNA is TGTGCCAGCAGCTTAGGGGGCCCAGATGAGCAGTTCTTC.